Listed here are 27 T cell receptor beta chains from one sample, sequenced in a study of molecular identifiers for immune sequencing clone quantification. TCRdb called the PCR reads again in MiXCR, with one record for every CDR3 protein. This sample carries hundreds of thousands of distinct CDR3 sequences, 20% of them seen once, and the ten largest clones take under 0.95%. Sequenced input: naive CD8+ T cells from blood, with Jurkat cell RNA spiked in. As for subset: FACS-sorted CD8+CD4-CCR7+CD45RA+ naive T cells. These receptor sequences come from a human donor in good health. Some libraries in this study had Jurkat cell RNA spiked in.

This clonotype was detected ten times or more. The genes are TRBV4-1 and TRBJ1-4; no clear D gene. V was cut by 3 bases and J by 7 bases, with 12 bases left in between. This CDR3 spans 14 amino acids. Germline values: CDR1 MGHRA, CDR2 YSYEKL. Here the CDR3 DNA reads TGCGCCAGCAGCCAGCGAATGGGGTTTGAAAAACTGTTTTTT. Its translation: CASSQRMGFEKLFF.

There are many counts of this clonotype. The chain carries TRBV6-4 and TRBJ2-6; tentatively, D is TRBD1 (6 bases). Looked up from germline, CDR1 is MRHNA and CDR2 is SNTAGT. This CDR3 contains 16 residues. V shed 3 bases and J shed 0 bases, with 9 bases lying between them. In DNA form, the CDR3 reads TGTGCCAGCAGTGAAACAGGGCTCTCTGGGGCCAACGTCCTGACTTTC. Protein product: CASSETGLSGANVLTF.

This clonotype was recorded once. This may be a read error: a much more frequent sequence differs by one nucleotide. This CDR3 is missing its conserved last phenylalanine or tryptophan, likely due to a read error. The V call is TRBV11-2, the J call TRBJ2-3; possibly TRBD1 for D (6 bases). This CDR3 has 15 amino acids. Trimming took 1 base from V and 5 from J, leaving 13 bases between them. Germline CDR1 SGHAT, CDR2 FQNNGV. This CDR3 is CASSLATGLLDTQYL. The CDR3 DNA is TGTGCCAGCAGCTTAGCTACAGGGTTGTTAGATACGCAGTATCTT.

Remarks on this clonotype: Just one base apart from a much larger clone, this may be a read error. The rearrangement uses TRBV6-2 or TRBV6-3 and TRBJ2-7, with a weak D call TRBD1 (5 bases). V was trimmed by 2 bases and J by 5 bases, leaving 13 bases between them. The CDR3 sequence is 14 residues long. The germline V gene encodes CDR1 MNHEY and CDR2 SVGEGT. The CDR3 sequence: CASSYGPSGNEQYF. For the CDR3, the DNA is TGTGCCAGCAGTTACGGCCCATCAGGGAACGAGCAGTACTTC.

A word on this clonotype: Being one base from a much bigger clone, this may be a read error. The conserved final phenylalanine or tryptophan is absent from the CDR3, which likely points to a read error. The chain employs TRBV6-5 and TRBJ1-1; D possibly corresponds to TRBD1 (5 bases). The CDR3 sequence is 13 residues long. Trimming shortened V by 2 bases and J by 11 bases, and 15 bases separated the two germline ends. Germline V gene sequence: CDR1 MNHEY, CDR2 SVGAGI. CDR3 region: CASSYRSAGTAFL. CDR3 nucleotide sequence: TGTGCCAGCAGTTACCGATCGGCAGGGACGGCTTTCCTT.

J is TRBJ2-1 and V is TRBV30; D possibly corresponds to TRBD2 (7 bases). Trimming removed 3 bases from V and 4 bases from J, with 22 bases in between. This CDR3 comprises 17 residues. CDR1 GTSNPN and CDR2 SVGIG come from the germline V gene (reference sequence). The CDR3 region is CAWSPRLGGGPYNEQFF. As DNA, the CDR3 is TGTGCCTGGAGCCCACGACTAGGGGGAGGGCCGTACAATGAGCAGTTCTTC.

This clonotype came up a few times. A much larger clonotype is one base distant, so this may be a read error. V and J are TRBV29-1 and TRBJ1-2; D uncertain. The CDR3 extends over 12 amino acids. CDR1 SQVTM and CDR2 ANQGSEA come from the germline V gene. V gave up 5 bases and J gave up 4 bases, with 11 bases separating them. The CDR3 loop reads CSVLDESYGYTF. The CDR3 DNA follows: TGCAGCGTTTTGGACGAAAGCTATGGCTACACCTTC. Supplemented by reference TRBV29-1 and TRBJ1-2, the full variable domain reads SAVISQKPSRDICQRGTSLTIQCQVDSQVTMMFWYRQQPGQSLTLIATANQGSEATYESGFVIDKFPISRPNLTFSTLTVSNMSPEDSSIYLCSVLDESYGYTFGSGTRLTVV.

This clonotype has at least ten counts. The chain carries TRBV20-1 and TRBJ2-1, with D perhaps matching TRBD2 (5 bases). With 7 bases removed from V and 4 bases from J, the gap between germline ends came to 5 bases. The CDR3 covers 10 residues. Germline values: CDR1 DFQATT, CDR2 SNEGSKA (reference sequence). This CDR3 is CSGEYNEQFF. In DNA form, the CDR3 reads TGCAGTGGGGAGTACAATGAGCAGTTCTTC.

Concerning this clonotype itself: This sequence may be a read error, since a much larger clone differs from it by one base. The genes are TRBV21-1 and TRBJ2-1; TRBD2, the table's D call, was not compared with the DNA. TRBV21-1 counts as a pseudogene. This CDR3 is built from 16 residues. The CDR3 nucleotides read TGTGTCAGCAGCAAAATCCGGGGGGAGGGGTACAATGAGCAGTTCTTC. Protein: CVSSKIRGEGYNEQFF.

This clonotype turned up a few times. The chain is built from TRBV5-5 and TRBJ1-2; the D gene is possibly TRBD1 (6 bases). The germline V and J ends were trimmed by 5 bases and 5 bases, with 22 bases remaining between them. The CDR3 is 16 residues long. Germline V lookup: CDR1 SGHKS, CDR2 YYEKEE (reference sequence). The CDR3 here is CASSNTVRTEPYGYTF. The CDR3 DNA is TGTGCCAGCAGTAATACCGTTCGGACAGAACCTTATGGCTACACCTTC.

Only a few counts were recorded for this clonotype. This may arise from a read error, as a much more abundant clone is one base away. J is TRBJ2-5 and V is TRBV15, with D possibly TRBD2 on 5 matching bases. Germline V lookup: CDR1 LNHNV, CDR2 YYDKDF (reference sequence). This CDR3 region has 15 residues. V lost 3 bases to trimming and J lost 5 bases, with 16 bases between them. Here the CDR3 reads CATSRARTESETQYF. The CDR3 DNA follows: TGTGCCACCAGCAGGGCCCGGACTGAATCCGAGACCCAGTACTTC. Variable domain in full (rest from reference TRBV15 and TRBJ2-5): DAMVIQNPRYQVTQFGKPVTLSCSQTLNHNVMYWYQQKSSQAPKLLFHYYDKDFNNEADTPDNFQSRRPNTSFCFLDIRSPGLGDTAMYLCATSRARTESETQYFGPGTRLLVL.

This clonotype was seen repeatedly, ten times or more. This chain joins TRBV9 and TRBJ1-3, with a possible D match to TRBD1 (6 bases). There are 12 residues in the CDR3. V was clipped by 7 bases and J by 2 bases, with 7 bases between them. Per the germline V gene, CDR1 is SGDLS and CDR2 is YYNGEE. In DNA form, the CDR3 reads TGTGCCAGCGGGGACACTGGAAACACCATATATTTT. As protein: CASGDTGNTIYF.

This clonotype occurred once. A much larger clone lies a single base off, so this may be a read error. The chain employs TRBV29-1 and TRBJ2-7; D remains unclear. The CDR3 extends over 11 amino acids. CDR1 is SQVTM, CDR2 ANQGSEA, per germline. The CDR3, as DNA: TGCAGCGTTGTCCGAGCTTACGAGCAGTGCTTC. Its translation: CSVVRAYEQCF.

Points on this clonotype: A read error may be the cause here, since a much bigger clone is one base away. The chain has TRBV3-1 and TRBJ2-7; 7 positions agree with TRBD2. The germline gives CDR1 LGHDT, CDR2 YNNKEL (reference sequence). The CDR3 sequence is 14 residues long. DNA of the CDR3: TGTGCCAGCAGCCTGACTCAACTAGCGTCTGAGCGGTACTTC. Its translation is CASSLTQLASERYF.

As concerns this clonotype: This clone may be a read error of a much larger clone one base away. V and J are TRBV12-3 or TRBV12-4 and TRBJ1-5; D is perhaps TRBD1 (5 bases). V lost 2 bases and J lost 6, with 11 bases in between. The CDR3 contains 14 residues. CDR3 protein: CASSLMGRGQPQHF. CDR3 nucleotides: TGTGCCAGCAGTTTAATGGGGCGGGGTCAGCCCCAGCATTTT.

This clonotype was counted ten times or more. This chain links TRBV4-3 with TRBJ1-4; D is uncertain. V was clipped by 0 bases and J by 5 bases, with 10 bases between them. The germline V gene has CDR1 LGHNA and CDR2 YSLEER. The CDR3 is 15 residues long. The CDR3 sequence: CASSQEDGRNEKLFF. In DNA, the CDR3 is TGCGCCAGCAGCCAAGAGGACGGGAGAAATGAAAAACTGTTTTTT.

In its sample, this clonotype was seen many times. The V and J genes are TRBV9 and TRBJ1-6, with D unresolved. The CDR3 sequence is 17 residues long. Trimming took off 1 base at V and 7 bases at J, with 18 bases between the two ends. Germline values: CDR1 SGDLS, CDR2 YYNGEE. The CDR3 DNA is TGTGCCAGCAGCGTAAATTCTCGGGTATTACCCAATTCACCCCTCCACTTT. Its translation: CASSVNSRVLPNSPLHF.

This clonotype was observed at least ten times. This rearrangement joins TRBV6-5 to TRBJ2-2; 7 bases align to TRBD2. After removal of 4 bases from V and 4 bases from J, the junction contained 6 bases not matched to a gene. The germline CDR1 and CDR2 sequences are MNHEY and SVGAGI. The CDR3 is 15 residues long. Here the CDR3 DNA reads TGTGCCAGCAGTTGGAGCGGGGCCGGCACCGGGGAGCTGTTTTTT. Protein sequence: CASSWSGAGTGELFF.

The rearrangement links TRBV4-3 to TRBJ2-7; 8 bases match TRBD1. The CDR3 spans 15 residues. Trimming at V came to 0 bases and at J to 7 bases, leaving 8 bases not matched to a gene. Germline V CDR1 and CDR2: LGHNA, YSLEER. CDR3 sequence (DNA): TGCGCCAGCAGCCAAGATAGCAGGGGGCTAGGGGAGCAGTACTTC. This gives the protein CASSQDSRGLGEQYF.

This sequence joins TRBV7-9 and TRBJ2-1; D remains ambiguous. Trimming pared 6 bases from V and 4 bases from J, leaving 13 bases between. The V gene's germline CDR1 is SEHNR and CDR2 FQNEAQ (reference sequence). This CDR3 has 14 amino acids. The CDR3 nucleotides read TGTGCCAGCAGTAGTGGGATTGGGTACAATGAGCAGTTCTTC. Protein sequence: CASSSGIGYNEQFF. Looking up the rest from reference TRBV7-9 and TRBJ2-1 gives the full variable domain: DTGVSQNPRHKITKRGQNVTFRCDPISEHNRLYWYRQTLGQGPEFLTYFQNEAQLEKSRLLSDRFSAERPKGSFSTLEIQRTEQGDSAMYLCASSSGIGYNEQFFGPGTRLTVL.

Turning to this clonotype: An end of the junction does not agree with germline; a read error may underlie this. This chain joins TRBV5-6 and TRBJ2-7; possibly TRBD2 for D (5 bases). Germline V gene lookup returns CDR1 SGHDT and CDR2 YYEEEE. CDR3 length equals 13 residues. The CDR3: CAISTTSFYEQYF. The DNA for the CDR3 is TGTGCCATCAGCACAACTAGTTTCTACGAGCAGTACTTC.

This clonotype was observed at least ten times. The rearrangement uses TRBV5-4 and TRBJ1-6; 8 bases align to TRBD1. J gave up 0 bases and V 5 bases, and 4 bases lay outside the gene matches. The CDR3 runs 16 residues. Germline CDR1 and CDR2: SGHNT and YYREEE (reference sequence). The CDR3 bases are TGTGCCAGCAGTTCGACAGGGGACTCCTATAATTCACCCCTCCACTTT. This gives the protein CASSSTGDSYNSPLHF. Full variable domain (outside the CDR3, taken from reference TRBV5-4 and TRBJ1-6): ETGVTQSPTHLIKTRGQQVTLRCSSQSGHNTVSWYQQALGQGPQFIFQYYREEENGRGNFPPRFSGLQFPNYSSELNVNALELDDSALYLCASSSTGDSYNSPLHFGNGTRLTVT.

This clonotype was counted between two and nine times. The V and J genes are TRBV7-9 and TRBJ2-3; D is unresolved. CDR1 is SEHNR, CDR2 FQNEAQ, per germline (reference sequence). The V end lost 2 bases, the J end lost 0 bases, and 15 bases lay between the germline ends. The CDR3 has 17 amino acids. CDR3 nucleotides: TGTGCCAGCAGCTTATTTTCCTCGGGCGGTAGCACAGATACGCAGTATTTT. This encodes CASSLFSSGGSTDTQYF.

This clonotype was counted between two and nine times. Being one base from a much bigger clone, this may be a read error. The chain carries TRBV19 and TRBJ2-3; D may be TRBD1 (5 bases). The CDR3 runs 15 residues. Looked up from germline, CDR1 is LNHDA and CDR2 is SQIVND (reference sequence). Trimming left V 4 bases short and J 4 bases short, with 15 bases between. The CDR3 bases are TGTGCCAGTAGTAAAGACAGAGCCCGCGCAGATACGCAGTATTTT. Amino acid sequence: CASSKDRARADTQYF.

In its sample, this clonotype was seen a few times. CDR3 sequence reads: CASSLTGTSGSEQYF. CDR3 nucleotides: TGTGCCAGCAGCTTAACCGGGACTAGCGGGAGCGAGCAGTACTTC. The V call is TRBV5-5, the J call TRBJ2-7; TRBD2 matches 14 bases. Germline values: CDR1 SGHKS, CDR2 YYEKEE (reference sequence). This CDR3 spans 15 amino acids. J gave up 6 bases and V 2 bases, and 4 bases lay outside the gene matches.

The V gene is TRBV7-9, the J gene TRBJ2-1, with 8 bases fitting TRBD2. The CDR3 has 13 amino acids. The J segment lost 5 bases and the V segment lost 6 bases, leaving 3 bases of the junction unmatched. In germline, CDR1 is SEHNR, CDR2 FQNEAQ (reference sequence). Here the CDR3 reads CASRLAENNEQFF. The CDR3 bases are TGTGCCAGCAGACTAGCGGAAAACAATGAGCAGTTCTTC. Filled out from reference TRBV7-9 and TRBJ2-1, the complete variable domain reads DTGVSQNPRHKITKRGQNVTFRCDPISEHNRLYWYRQTLGQGPEFLTYFQNEAQLEKSRLLSDRFSAERPKGSFSTLEIQRTEQGDSAMYLCASRLAENNEQFFGPGTRLTVL.

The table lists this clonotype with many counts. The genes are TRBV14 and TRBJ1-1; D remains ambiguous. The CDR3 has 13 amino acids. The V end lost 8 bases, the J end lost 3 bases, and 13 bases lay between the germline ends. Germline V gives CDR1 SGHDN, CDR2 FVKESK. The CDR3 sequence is CASGAGGYTEAFF. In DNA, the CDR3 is TGTGCCAGCGGCGCTGGCGGGTACACTGAAGCTTTCTTT.